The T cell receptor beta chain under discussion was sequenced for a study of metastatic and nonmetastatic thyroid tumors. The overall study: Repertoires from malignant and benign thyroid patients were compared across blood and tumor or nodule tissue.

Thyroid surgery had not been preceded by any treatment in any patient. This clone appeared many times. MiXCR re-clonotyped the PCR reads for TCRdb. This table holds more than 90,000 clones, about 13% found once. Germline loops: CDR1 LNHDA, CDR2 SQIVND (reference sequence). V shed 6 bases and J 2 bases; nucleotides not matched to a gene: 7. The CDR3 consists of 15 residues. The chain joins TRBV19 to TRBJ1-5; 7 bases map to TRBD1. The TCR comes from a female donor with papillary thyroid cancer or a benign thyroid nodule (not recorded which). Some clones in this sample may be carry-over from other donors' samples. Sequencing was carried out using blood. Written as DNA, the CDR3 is TGTGCCAGTAGCGAGACAGGGTTCGGCAATCAGCCCCAGCATTTT. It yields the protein CASSETGFGNQPQHF.